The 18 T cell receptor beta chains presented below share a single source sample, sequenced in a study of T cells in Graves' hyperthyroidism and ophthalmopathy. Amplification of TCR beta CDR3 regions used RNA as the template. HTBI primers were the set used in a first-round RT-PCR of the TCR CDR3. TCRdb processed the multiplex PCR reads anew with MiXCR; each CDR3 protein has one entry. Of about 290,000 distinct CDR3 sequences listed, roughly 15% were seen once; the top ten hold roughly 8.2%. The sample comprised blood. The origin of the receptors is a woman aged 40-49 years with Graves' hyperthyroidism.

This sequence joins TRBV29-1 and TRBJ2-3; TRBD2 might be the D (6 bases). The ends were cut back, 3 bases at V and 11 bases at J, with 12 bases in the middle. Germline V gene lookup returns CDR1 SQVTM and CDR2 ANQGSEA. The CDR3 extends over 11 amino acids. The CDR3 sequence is CSVDSQGGQYF. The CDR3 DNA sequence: TGCAGCGTTGACTCGCAGGGAGGGCAGTATTTT.

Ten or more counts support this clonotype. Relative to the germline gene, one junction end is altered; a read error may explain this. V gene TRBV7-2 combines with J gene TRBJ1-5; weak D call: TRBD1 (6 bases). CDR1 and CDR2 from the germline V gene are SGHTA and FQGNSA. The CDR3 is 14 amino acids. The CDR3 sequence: CASSTDSRKQPQHF. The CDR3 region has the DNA TGTGCCAGCAGCACGGACAGTCGCAAACAGCCCCAGCATTTT.

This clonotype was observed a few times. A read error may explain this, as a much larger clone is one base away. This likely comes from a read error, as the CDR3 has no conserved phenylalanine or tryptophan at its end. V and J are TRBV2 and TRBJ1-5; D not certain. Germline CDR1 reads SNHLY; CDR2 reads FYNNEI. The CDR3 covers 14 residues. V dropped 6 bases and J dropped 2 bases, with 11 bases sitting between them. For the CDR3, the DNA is TGTGCCAGCAGCAAGGGTTTCGGCAATCAGCCCCAGCATTCT. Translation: CASSKGFGNQPQHS.

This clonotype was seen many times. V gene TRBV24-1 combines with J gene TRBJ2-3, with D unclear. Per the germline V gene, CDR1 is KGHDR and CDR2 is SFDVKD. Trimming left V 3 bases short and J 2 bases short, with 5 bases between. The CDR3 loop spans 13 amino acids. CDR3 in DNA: TGTGCCACCAGTGATGAAACCACAGATACGCAGTATTTT. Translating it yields CATSDETTDTQYF.

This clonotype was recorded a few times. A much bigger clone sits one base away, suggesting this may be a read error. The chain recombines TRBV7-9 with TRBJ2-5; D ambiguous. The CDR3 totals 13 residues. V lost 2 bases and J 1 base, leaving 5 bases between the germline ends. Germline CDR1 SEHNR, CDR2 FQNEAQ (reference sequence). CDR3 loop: CASSLLSQETQYF. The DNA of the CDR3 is TGTGCCAGCAGCTTATTAAGCCAAGAGACCCAGTACTTC.

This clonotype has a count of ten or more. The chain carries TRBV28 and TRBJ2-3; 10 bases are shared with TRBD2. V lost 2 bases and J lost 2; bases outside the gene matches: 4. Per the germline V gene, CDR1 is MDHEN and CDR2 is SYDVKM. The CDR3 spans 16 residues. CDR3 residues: CASSLQTSGFTDTQYF. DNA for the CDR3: TGTGCCAGCAGTTTACAGACTAGCGGGTTCACAGATACGCAGTATTTT. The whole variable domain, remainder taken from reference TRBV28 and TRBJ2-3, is DVKVTQSSRYLVKRTGEKVFLECVQDMDHENMFWYRQDPGLGLRLIYFSYDVKMKEKGDIPEGYSVSREKKERFSLILESASTNQTSMYLCASSLQTSGFTDTQYFGPGTRLTVL.

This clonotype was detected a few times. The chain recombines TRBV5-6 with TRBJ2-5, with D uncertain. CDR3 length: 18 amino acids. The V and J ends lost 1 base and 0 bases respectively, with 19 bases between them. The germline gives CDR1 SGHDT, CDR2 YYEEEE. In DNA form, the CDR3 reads TGTGCCAGCAGCTTGAAAACTTCAGTCGATTTCTACCAAGAGACCCAGTACTTC. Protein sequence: CASSLKTSVDFYQETQYF.

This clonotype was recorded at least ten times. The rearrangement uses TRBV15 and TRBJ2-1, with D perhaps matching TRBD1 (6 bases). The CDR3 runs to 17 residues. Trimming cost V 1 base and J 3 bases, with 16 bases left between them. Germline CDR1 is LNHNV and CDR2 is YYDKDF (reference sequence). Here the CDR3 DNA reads TGTGCCACCAGCAGAGCGGCAGGGGAGACGGGCTACAATGAGCAGTTCTTC. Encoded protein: CATSRAAGETGYNEQFF.

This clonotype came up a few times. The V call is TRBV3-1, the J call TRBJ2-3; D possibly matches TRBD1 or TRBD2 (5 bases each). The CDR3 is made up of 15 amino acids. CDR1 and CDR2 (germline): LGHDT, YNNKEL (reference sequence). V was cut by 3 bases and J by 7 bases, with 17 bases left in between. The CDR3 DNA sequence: TGTGCCAGCAGCCAGGATCCCGGGACGGAGAATACGCAGTATTTT. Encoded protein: CASSQDPGTENTQYF.

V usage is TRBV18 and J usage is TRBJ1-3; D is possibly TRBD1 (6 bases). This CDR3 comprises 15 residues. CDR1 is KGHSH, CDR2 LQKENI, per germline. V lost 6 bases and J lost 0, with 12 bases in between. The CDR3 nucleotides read TGTGCCAGCTCGCCTTGGGACATCTCTGGAAACACCATATATTTT. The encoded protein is CASSPWDISGNTIYF.

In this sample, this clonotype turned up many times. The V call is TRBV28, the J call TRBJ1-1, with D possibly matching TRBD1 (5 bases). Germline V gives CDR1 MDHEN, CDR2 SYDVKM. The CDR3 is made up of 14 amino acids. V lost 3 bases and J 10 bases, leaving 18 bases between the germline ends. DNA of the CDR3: TGTGCCAGCAGTTTGGGGGGTGGTGGTATCGGAGCTTTCTTT. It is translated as CASSLGGGGIGAFF. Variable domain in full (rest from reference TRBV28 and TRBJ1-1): DVKVTQSSRYLVKRTGEKVFLECVQDMDHENMFWYRQDPGLGLRLIYFSYDVKMKEKGDIPEGYSVSREKKERFSLILESASTNQTSMYLCASSLGGGGIGAFFGQGTRLTVV.

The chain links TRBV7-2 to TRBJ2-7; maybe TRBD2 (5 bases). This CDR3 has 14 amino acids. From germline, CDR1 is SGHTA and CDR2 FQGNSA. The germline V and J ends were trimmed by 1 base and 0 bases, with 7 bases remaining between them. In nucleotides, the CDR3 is TGTGCCAGCAGCTTAGAGCGGATCTCCTACGAGCAGTACTTC. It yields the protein CASSLERISYEQYF.

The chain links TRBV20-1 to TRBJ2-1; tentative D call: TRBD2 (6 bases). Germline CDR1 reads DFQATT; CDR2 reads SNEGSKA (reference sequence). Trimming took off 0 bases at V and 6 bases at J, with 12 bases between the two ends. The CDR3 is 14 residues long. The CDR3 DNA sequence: TGCAGTGCTAGAGATAGCGGAGGGGCCAATGAGCAGTTCTTC. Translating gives CSARDSGGANEQFF.

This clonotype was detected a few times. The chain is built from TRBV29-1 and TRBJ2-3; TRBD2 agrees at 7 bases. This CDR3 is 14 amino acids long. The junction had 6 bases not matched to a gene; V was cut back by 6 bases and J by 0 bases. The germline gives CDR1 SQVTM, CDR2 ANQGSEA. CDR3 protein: CSVAGLGSTDTQYF. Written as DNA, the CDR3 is TGCAGCGTCGCAGGACTAGGTAGCACAGATACGCAGTATTTT.

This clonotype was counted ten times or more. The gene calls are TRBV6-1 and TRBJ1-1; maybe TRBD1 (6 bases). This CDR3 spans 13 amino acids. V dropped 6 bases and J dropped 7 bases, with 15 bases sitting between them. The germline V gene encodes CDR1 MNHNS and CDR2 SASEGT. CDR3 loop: CASSLRGVGEAFF. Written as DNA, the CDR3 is TGTGCCAGCAGCCTCAGGGGTGTAGGTGAAGCTTTCTTT.

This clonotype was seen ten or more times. In nucleotides, the CDR3 is TGTGCCAGCTCACCGAAGACAGGGCGGACCTACGAGCAGTACTTC. This gives the protein CASSPKTGRTYEQYF. The chain employs TRBV18 and TRBJ2-7; 7 nucleotides line up with TRBD1. The CDR3 contains 15 residues. Looked up from germline, CDR1 is KGHSH and CDR2 is LQKENI. J was trimmed by 2 bases and V by 3 bases; bases with no gene match: 7.

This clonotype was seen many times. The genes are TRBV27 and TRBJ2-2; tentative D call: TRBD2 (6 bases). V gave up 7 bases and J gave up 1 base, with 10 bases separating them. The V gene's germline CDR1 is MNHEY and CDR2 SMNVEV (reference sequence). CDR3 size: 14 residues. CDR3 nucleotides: TGTGCCAGCATGGCGGGGAGGAACACCGGGGAGCTGTTTTTT. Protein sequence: CASMAGRNTGELFF.

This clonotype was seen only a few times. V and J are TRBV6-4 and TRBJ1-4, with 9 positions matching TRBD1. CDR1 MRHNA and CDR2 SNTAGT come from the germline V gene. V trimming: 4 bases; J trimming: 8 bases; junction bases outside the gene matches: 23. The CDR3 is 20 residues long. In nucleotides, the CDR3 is TGTGCCAGCAGTGGAACCTCGTCTATCCGTCCGGGACAGGGAGACGAAAAACTGTTTTTT. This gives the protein CASSGTSSIRPGQGDEKLFF.